Below, 2 T cell receptor beta chains from the same sample are listed, as sequenced in a study of beta chain features in type 1 diabetes. The sequenced template was cDNA made from the entire isolated RNA. The assay was immunoSEQ multiplex PCR, and TCRdb's table has in-frame clones only and misses some. Among 450,000 to 600,000 clones listed, 30% were seen once. Sequences were obtained from naive CD4+ T cells from blood. The receptor source for this set is a man between 18 and 35 years old in good health.

About this clone: At one boundary the junction diverges from the germline segment, which might be a read error. The rearrangement uses TRBV28 and TRBJ2-7; 10 nucleotides agree with TRBD1. The CDR3 runs 12 residues. Germline-derived CDR1 and CDR2 are MDHEN and SYDVKM. The chain's CDR3 is CASSLGGQGRNF. The CDR3 nucleotides are TGTGCCAGCAGTTTAGGGGGACAGGGGAGAAACTTC.

This chain uses TRBV6-1 with TRBJ1-3, with TRBD1 as a possible D gene (6 bases). The CDR3 covers 14 residues. In germline, CDR1 is MNHNS, CDR2 SASEGT. Trimming removed 6 bases at V and 1 base at J, with 10 bases between. The CDR3 DNA is TGTGCCAGCAGCCGTCAGGGGTCTGGAAACACCATATATTTT. Translating gives CASSRQGSGNTIYF.